This is a list of T cell receptor beta chains from one sample in a study of T cells in Graves' hyperthyroidism and ophthalmopathy. TCRdb analysed the multiplex PCR reads with MiXCR anew, one entry per CDR3 protein. This sample carries around 690,000 distinct CDR3 sequences, around a sixth of them seen once, and the ten largest clones take around 16%. Sequenced input: blood. The receptors come from a man between 50 and 59 years old with Graves' hyperthyroidism. CDR3s leave out the opening cysteine and the closing phenylalanine or tryptophan. A D gene is named only where the DNA matches it firmly.

J gene	D gene	V gene	CDR3 protein
TRBJ1-6	.	TRBV7-3	ASSLTREGSPLH
TRBJ1-2	.	TRBV6-1	ASIPGAAGYGYT
TRBJ2-7	.	TRBV7-6	ASSLESGGSYEQY
TRBJ2-2	TRBD1	TRBV12-3/TRBV12-4	ASSLPPGGANTGELF
TRBJ2-3	TRBD2	TRBV29-1	SVGGGVPDTQY
TRBJ2-7	TRBD2	TRBV18	ASSPPGGLSHEQY
TRBJ2-2	.	TRBV12-3/TRBV12-4	ASTVGLTGELF
TRBJ1-4	TRBD1	TRBV2	ASSTGQGANEKLF
TRBJ2-6	.	TRBV12-3/TRBV12-4	ASSSPPENSGANVLT
TRBJ2-7	TRBD2	TRBV20-1	SVLAGGPNEQY
TRBJ2-1	.	TRBV2	ASSEDRSSYNEQF
TRBJ2-1	TRBD2	TRBV20-1	SARVPGLAGGPGYNEQF
TRBJ2-1	.	TRBV11-1	ASSLRTLGSNEQF
TRBJ2-7	TRBD2	TRBV2	ASSLAGPSYEQY
TRBJ2-2	TRBD1	TRBV28	ASSPLWTGRNTGELF
TRBJ2-7	.	TRBV27	ASSQGGLHEQY
TRBJ1-1	.	TRBV6-1	ASRNQLNTEAF
TRBJ2-7	TRBD2	TRBV12-3/TRBV12-4	ASSNRASGNHEQY
TRBJ1-1	.	TRBV27	ASSLLTQLGTEAF
TRBJ1-2	.	TRBV7-9	ASSSGGAPGYT
TRBJ2-7	TRBD1	TRBV6-5	ASSYQGDYEQY
TRBJ1-2	TRBD1	TRBV3-1	ASSHRDSGGYT
TRBJ2-1	TRBD2	TRBV7-2	ASSSTSGSVSEQF
TRBJ2-7	TRBD2	TRBV10-3	AISAGLAGDEQY
TRBJ1-6	.	TRBV28	ASSLGRVLNSPLH
TRBJ2-7	TRBD2	TRBV30	AWSPSGYEHY
TRBJ1-1	TRBD1	TRBV19	ASSPPGQGKGNTEAF
TRBJ2-7	TRBD2	TRBV7-8	ASSKTGLAGLYEQY
TRBJ2-2	.	TRBV20-1	SARDARVDTGELF
TRBJ2-7	.	TRBV28	ASSFYMDPPLGEQY
TRBJ2-7	.	TRBV20-1	SASGRAGSYEQY
TRBJ1-1	TRBD1	TRBV7-6	ASSYARTGLNTEAF
TRBJ1-1	.	TRBV7-8	ASSSMGSHTEAF
TRBJ2-5	.	TRBV6-5	ASSTEPGETQY
TRBJ2-5	.	TRBV20-1	SARIPGETQY
TRBJ2-5	TRBD1	TRBV20-1	SLSRDRGHQETQY
TRBJ1-2	.	TRBV11-2	ASSLTELYGYT
TRBJ2-7	TRBD2	TRBV7-2	ASSLAGLAGVEQY
TRBJ1-6	.	TRBV7-9	ASSVTDKGPSSYNSPLH
TRBJ2-3	.	TRBV7-8	ASSFQPDYTQY
TRBJ1-1	.	TRBV11-2	ASSMTSANTEAF
TRBJ1-3	TRBD1	TRBV10-3	ATTATGLGGNTIY
TRBJ2-7	TRBD1	TRBV14	ASSLVAGTGYEQY
TRBJ1-2	.	TRBV29-1	SVGPRRGYT
TRBJ2-1	.	TRBV27	ASSSTNEQF
TRBJ2-1	TRBD2	TRBV10-1	ASSDPLAGLYNEQF
TRBJ2-1	TRBD1	TRBV7-2	ASSNRGVYNEQF
TRBJ2-3	TRBD2	TRBV5-4	ASRRTSGTYATDTQY
TRBJ2-7	.	TRBV29-1	SVVTSEQY
TRBJ2-5	.	TRBV12-3/TRBV12-4	ASNYLGLQETQY
TRBJ1-2	.	TRBV3-1	ASSDYGQTGGYT
TRBJ2-4	.	TRBV12-3/TRBV12-4	ATGVGASKNIQY